This TCR beta chain was found in a study of blood T cell repertoires in COVID-19. In the study overall: T cells, B-cell-depleted T cells, or PBMCs provided the cDNA or gDNA that served as material.

Some clones are missing from TCRdb's copy, which holds only in-frame ones; the method was immunoSEQ multiplex PCR. The sample carries roughly 200,000 clones, 85% to 90% recorded once. Germline CDR1 SGDLS, CDR2 YYNGEE. J lost 6 bases, V lost 4 bases, and 7 bases had no gene match. The CDR3 is 13 amino acids. Sequenced sample: PBMCs or T cells enriched from blood (not recorded which). The chain has TRBV9 and TRBJ2-7, with 7 nucleotides matching TRBD2. This clonotype originated in a man aged 25-45 years who had recovered from COVID-19. The CDR3 loop reads CASSREVGGEQYF. CDR3 sequence (DNA): TGTGCCAGCAGCCGGGAGGTGGGCGGCGAGCAGTACTTC.